A single sample is the source of the 30 T cell receptor beta chains below, sequenced in a study of blood T cell repertoires in COVID-19. This table comes from immunoSEQ multiplex PCR, and its TCRdb copy is limited to in-frame clones, with some not included. Among 160,000 or so clones listed, more than 80% were seen once. Sequencing used peripheral blood. The receptor source for this set is a woman in her thirties or forties with acute or convalescent COVID-19.

The chain uses TRBV4-1 and TRBJ1-5, with D perhaps matching TRBD1 (6 bases). The V end lost 0 bases, the J end lost 5 bases, and 11 bases lay between the germline ends. The germline CDR1 and CDR2 sequences are MGHRA and YSYEKL. The CDR3 totals 15 residues. The CDR3: CASSQDSQGHQPQHF. For the CDR3, the DNA is TGCGCCAGCAGCCAAGATTCACAGGGCCATCAGCCCCAGCATTTT.

The chain recombines TRBV28 with TRBJ2-3, with D possibly TRBD2 on 7 matching bases. This CDR3 comprises 15 residues. CDR1 and CDR2 from the germline V gene are MDHEN and SYDVKM. Trimming left V 2 bases short and J 2 bases short, with 11 bases between. The CDR3 is CASSLAGALTDTQYF. The CDR3 region has the DNA TGTGCCAGCAGTTTAGCGGGGGCCCTCACAGATACGCAGTATTTT. Variable domain in full (rest from reference TRBV28 and TRBJ2-3): DVKVTQSSRYLVKRTGEKVFLECVQDMDHENMFWYRQDPGLGLRLIYFSYDVKMKEKGDIPEGYSVSREKKERFSLILESASTNQTSMYLCASSLAGALTDTQYFGPGTRLTVL.

The V call is TRBV5-1, the J call TRBJ2-3; 12 bases align to TRBD1. The germline gives CDR1 SGHRS, CDR2 YFSETQ. V was pared by 4 bases and J by 3 bases, with 6 bases of the junction left unmatched. The CDR3 sequence is 16 residues long. The chain's CDR3 is CASSRWDRGLTDTQYF. CDR3 nucleotide sequence: TGCGCCAGCAGCCGGTGGGACAGGGGGCTGACAGATACGCAGTATTTT.

V gene TRBV19 combines with J gene TRBJ2-1; D may be TRBD2 (7 bases). The V end lost 1 base, the J end lost 2 bases, and 15 bases lay between the germline ends. The CDR3 is 17 residues long. The germline V gene has CDR1 LNHDA and CDR2 SQIVND (reference sequence). The CDR3 protein is CASSIGGGGETYNEQFF. The CDR3 DNA reads TGTGCCAGTAGTATAGGAGGGGGAGGGGAAACCTACAATGAGCAGTTCTTC.

The chain couples TRBV3-1 (or the pseudogene TRBV3-2) to TRBJ1-2, with D possibly matching TRBD1 (6 bases). Germline V gene lookup returns CDR1 LGHDT and CDR2 YNNKEL (reference sequence). The CDR3 spans 13 residues. V was shortened by 5 bases and J by 4 bases, with 11 bases between the two germline ends. This chain's CDR3 is CASSTTGSYGYTF. The DNA of the CDR3 is TGTGCCAGCAGCACGACAGGAAGCTATGGCTACACCTTC.

The J gene is TRBJ2-1, the V gene TRBV7-2, with D possibly matching TRBD1 (5 bases). V was clipped by 3 bases and J by 15 bases, with 15 bases between them. CDR1 is SGHTA and CDR2 is FQGNSA in the germline V gene. The CDR3 covers 12 residues. The CDR3 DNA reads as TGTGCCAGCAGCTTCAGGGTCCTGGAATTGTTCTTC. Translation gives CASSFRVLELFF.

This clone was counted a single time. This chain connects TRBV27 to TRBJ2-3; D ambiguous. Germline V gives CDR1 MNHEY, CDR2 SMNVEV (reference sequence). The CDR3 sequence is 17 residues long. V lost 2 bases to trimming and J lost 0 bases, with 15 bases between them. In nucleotides, the CDR3 is TGTGCCAGCAGTTTACCCTCCCCCCCAGGTAGCACAGATACGCAGTATTTT. This sequence encodes CASSLPSPPGSTDTQYF.

The chain carries TRBV10-3 and TRBJ2-7, with 13 bases that match TRBD2. The germline V gene encodes CDR1 ENHRY and CDR2 SYGVKD. V lost 6 bases and J lost 5; bases outside the gene matches: 4. The CDR3 covers 14 residues. The CDR3 protein is CAIRSGLAGDEQYF. DNA for the CDR3: TGTGCCATCAGATCAGGACTAGCGGGAGACGAGCAGTACTTC.

The V gene is TRBV7-3, the J gene TRBJ2-2; 10 bases match TRBD2. There are 18 residues in the CDR3. The V and J ends lost 5 bases and 4 bases, in that order; junction bases with no gene match: 13. Germline V gene lookup returns CDR1 SGHTA and CDR2 FQGTGA. The CDR3 nucleotides read TGTGCCAGCAGCCCCCAGCTGAGGACTAGCGGCATCACCGGGGAGCTGTTTTTT. Amino acids: CASSPQLRTSGITGELFF.

The V and J genes are TRBV7-9 and TRBJ2-7; TRBD2 aligns across 9 bases. J gave up 1 base and V 5 bases, and 6 bases lay outside the gene matches. There are 15 residues in the CDR3. The V gene's germline CDR1 is SEHNR and CDR2 FQNEAQ (reference sequence). In nucleotides, the CDR3 is TGTGCCAGCAGCCGGCGGGAGGGTAGGTCCTACGAGCAGTACTTC. It yields the protein CASSRREGRSYEQYF.

This chain joins TRBV7-9 and TRBJ2-4, with 8 bases that match TRBD1. The length of the CDR3 is 14 residues. CDR1 is SEHNR and CDR2 is FQNEAQ in the germline V gene (reference sequence). V dropped 5 bases and J dropped 7; count of bases not matched to a gene: 7. The CDR3 sequence is CASSPGQGLNIQYF. The CDR3 DNA reads TGTGCCAGCAGCCCTGGACAGGGTTTGAACATTCAGTACTTC.

This chain uses TRBV21-1 with TRBJ2-7; the table's D gene call, TRBD1, was not cross checked with the DNA. TRBV21-1 is a pseudogene locus. The CDR3 covers 15 residues. CDR3 sequence: CASSKGRRGGYEQYF. The CDR3 nucleotides are TGTGCCAGCAGCAAAGGGAGAAGGGGTGGGTACGAGCAGTACTTC.

This sequence joins TRBV28 and TRBJ1-5, with 9 bases fitting TRBD1. Germline loops: CDR1 MDHEN, CDR2 SYDVKM. The V segment lost 9 bases and the J segment 4 bases; nucleotides outside the gene matches: 13. The CDR3 is 16 residues long. DNA of the CDR3: TGTGCCAGTTTCCCAGCCGGGACAGGGTTGAATCAGCCCCAGCATTTT. Protein: CASFPAGTGLNQPQHF.

The rearrangement joins TRBV12-3 or TRBV12-4 to TRBJ2-2; TRBD2 is a possible D gene (6 bases). This CDR3 region has 13 residues. The V gene lost 5 bases and the J gene lost 4 bases, with 8 bases spanning the gap. CDR3 nucleotides: TGTGCCAGCAGTCTCGGGGGCACCGGGGAGCTGTTTTTT. It is translated as CASSLGGTGELFF.

The chain uses TRBV3-1 (or the pseudogene TRBV3-2) and TRBJ2-5, with 9 bases lining up with TRBD2. The ends lost 2 bases at V and 4 bases at J; junction bases unmatched: 8. The CDR3 is 16 residues long. Germline lookup yields CDR1 LGHDT and CDR2 YNNKEL (reference sequence). The CDR3 is CASSQLGVLAGETQYF. DNA of the CDR3: TGTGCCAGCAGCCAATTGGGGGTACTAGCGGGAGAGACCCAGTACTTC.

The chain uses TRBV3-1 (or the pseudogene TRBV3-2) and TRBJ1-5; 9 bases fit TRBD1. The CDR3 extends over 15 amino acids. Germline V gene sequence: CDR1 LGHDT, CDR2 YNNKEL (reference sequence). Trimming cost V 6 bases and J 7 bases; bases outside gene matches: 10. The CDR3 protein is CASSSTGGGLQPQHF. For the CDR3, the DNA is TGTGCCAGCAGTTCTACAGGGGGCGGATTGCAGCCCCAGCATTTT.

The chain links TRBV3-1 (or the pseudogene TRBV3-2) to TRBJ2-1; 9 bases are a match to TRBD1. CDR3 size: 16 residues. The germline V gene encodes CDR1 LGHDT and CDR2 YNNKEL (reference sequence). The V gene end was trimmed by 3 bases and the J gene end by 4 bases; junction bases not matched to a gene: 7. DNA for the CDR3: TGTGCCAGCAGCCAGTCGAGGGGACAGGGATACAATGAGCAGTTCTTC. Translating gives CASSQSRGQGYNEQFF.

The chain couples TRBV5-1 to TRBJ1-1; TRBD1 aligns across 12 bases. This CDR3 is built from 14 residues. Germline V lookup: CDR1 SGHRS, CDR2 YFSETQ. Unmatched junction bases numbered 3, after V lost 4 bases and J lost 5 bases. The CDR3 loop reads CASSGGQGATEAFF. The DNA of the CDR3 is TGCGCCAGCAGCGGGGGACAGGGGGCAACTGAAGCTTTCTTT.

The chain is built from TRBV5-1 and TRBJ1-4; 8 bases line up with TRBD1. This CDR3 has 15 amino acids. Germline V lookup: CDR1 SGHRS, CDR2 YFSETQ. V dropped 3 bases and J dropped 2; count of bases not matched to a gene: 3. The CDR3, as DNA: TGCGCCAGCAGCTGGACAGGGTTTACTAATGAAAAACTGTTTTTT. Its translation is CASSWTGFTNEKLFF.

CDR3 residues: CASGLGGSYEQYF. Written as DNA, the CDR3 is TGTGCTAGTGGCCTTGGGGGGAGTTACGAGCAGTACTTC. V gene TRBV12-5 combines with J gene TRBJ2-7; tentatively, D is TRBD2 (6 bases). The CDR3 consists of 13 residues. The germline CDR1 and CDR2 sequences are LGHNT and FRNRAP. Trimming shortened V by 6 bases and J by 4 bases, and 13 bases separated the two germline ends.

Note on this clone: The CDR3 does not end in the conserved phenylalanine or tryptophan, so this is likely a read error. The DNA is omitted, as the CDR3 cannot be located on it reliably, and the CDR3 follows TCRdb's listing. This chain uses TRBV3-1 (or the pseudogene TRBV3-2) with TRBJ1-1. The germline CDR1 and CDR2 sequences are LGHDT and YNNKEL (reference sequence). The CDR3 is made up of 12 amino acids, end residues included. CDR3 in amino acids: CASSQSSGVILT.

The CDR3 spells CASSQDRGFGGGSRGNIYEQYF. Here the CDR3 DNA reads TGTGCCAGCAGCCAAGATCGGGGTTTTGGTGGAGGGTCTCGGGGGAACATCTACGAGCAGTACTTC. The V call is TRBV3-1 (or the pseudogene TRBV3-2), the J call TRBJ2-7; D perhaps matches TRBD2 (6 bases). Trimming removed 0 bases at V and 3 bases at J, with 33 bases between. The CDR3 runs 22 residues. Per germline, CDR1 LGHDT and CDR2 YNNKEL (reference sequence).

The CDR3 loop reads CASSSFRTGEVEKLFF. The CDR3, as DNA: TGTGCCAGCAGTTCGTTTCGGACAGGGGAGGTTGAAAAACTGTTTTTT. The chain has TRBV27 and TRBJ1-4; 9 nucleotides line up with TRBD1. This CDR3 region has 16 residues. Germline V gene data show CDR1 as MNHEY and CDR2 as SMNVEV (reference sequence). V lost 4 bases to trimming and J lost 7 bases; unmatched junction nucleotides: 10.

This clone occurred once. The chain has TRBV28 and TRBJ1-6, with 7 bases that match TRBD1. Germline assignment: CDR1 MDHEN and CDR2 SYDVKM. This CDR3 has 15 amino acids. V shed 1 base, J shed 6 bases, and the junction held 3 bases outside the gene matches. CDR3 DNA sequence: TGTGCCAGCAGTTTATCAGGGGGTACTAATTCACCCCTCCACTTT. Its protein product is CASSLSGGTNSPLHF.

The count of this clone is one. This sequence joins TRBV6-5 and TRBJ1-5, with 7 bases that match TRBD1. The CDR3 extends over 15 amino acids. V was pared by 6 bases and J by 4 bases, with 9 bases of the junction left unmatched. From germline, CDR1 is MNHEY and CDR2 SVGAGI. DNA of the CDR3: TGTGCCAGCAGACTCCGGGACAGCCATAATCAGCCCCAGCATTTT. Translating it yields CASRLRDSHNQPQHF.

The CDR3 DNA reads as TGTGCCAGCAGTCCTGAGGTAAACACTGAAGCTTTCTTT. This gives the protein CASSPEVNTEAFF. The chain links TRBV12-3 or TRBV12-4 to TRBJ1-1; no clear D gene. This CDR3 spans 13 amino acids. Between the trimmed V and J ends, which lost 5 bases and 2 bases, there was a span of 9 bases.

This rearrangement joins TRBV6-1 to TRBJ1-1, with unresolved D. Germline values: CDR1 MNHNS, CDR2 SASEGT. The CDR3 is made up of 15 amino acids. Trimming took off 3 bases at V and 1 base at J, with 12 bases between the two ends. CDR3 amino acids: CASSEVWAGNTEAFF. The CDR3 coding sequence is TGTGCCAGCAGTGAGGTGTGGGCAGGGAACACTGAAGCTTTCTTT.

Concerning this clone: Other DNA sequences in the same sample also yield this CDR3. This chain connects TRBV30 to TRBJ2-3; TRBD1 might be the D (6 bases). The length of the CDR3 is 15 residues. With 2 bases removed from V and 0 bases from J, the gap between germline ends came to 12 bases. The germline V gene has CDR1 GTSNPN and CDR2 SVGIG (reference sequence). As DNA, the CDR3 is TGTGCCTGGAGTCGCAGAGGGGGTAGCACAGATACGCAGTATTTT. Amino acids: CAWSRRGGSTDTQYF. The full variable domain, its missing parts supplied by reference TRBV30 and TRBJ2-3, is SQTIHQWPATLVQPVGSPLSLECTVEGTSNPNLYWYRQAAGRGLQLLFYSVGIGQISSEVPQNLSASRPQDRQFILSSKKLLLSDSGFYLCAWSRRGGSTDTQYFGPGTRLTVL.

The rearrangement uses TRBV5-4 and TRBJ2-2; weak D call: TRBD1 (6 bases). CDR3 length: 15 residues. Germline lookup yields CDR1 SGHNT and CDR2 YYREEE (reference sequence). V lost 1 base to trimming and J lost 4 bases, with 11 bases between them. The CDR3 nucleotides read TGTGCCAGCAGCTTGACAGGGTTGGGCACCGGGGAGCTGTTTTTT. This translates into CASSLTGLGTGELFF.

The chain is built from TRBV20-1 and TRBJ1-5; D unresolved. Trimming stripped 3 bases from V and 0 bases from J, with 9 bases between. Per germline, CDR1 DFQATT and CDR2 SNEGSKA (reference sequence). The CDR3 consists of 14 residues. This CDR3 is CSASVEGSNQPQHF. The CDR3 DNA is TGCAGTGCTAGTGTTGAGGGTAGCAATCAGCCCCAGCATTTT.